This TCR beta chain was captured in a study of cytomegalovirus exposure and HLA in healthy donors. 13 Jbeta primers and 60 Vbeta primers were used for the PCR. Sequencing was performed with immunoSEQ multiplex PCR; in TCRdb, only in-frame clones are kept and a portion is missing. The sample data list about 140,000 clones. Sequencing was performed on PBMCs. The clonotype comes from a male donor in good health and CMV-seronegative.

The DNA of the CDR3 is TGTGCCAGCAGCTTGGGACAGGGGTCCGGGGAGCTGTTTTTT. It is translated as CASSLGQGSGELFF. V is TRBV11-2 and J is TRBJ2-2; 10 bases align to TRBD1. J was trimmed by 6 bases and V by 3 bases; bases with no gene match: 1. CDR1 is SGHAT, CDR2 FQNNGV, per germline. The CDR3 loop spans 14 amino acids.